This TCR beta chain was sequenced during a study of OX40 agonist ivuxolimab in advanced cancers. On the study more broadly: One patient with hepatocellular carcinoma and two with cutaneous melanoma, three in all, had partial responses.

Sequencing used immunoSEQ multiplex PCR; TCRdb keeps in-frame clones, though not all of them. The table includes 20,000 to 25,000 clones, 80% to 90% detected once. Trimming left V 11 bases short and J 0 bases short, with 14 bases between. This CDR3 has 14 residues. Germline V CDR1 and CDR2: MNHNS, SASEGT. Regarding this clone: What it recognizes is unknown.

General observations from the study: Low normalized clonal expansion also occurred in some nonresponding patients.

Blood samples were obtained at baseline, cycle 4 day 1, and cycle 7 day 1. Material: CD4+ or CD8+ T cells sorted from blood, obtained in a trial of the OX40 agonist ivuxolimab. This TCR came from an adult with an advanced solid tumor such as melanoma, head and neck, liver or kidney cancer. The V and J genes are TRBV6-1 and TRBJ1-5; D may be TRBD1 (6 bases). The DNA of the CDR3 is TGTGCCCCACCGAGGACAGATAGCAATCAGCCCCAGCATTTT. Translating it yields CAPPRTDSNQPQHF.